Below, 5 T cell receptor beta chains from the same sample are listed, as sequenced in a study of blood T cell repertoires in COVID-19. Assay: immunoSEQ multiplex PCR; the TCRdb copy retains only in-frame clones and omits some. This table has approximately 240,000 clones, about 88% appearing once. Source material: peripheral blood. The receptors derive from a woman in her 40s who had recovered from COVID-19.

The chain employs TRBV12-3 or TRBV12-4 and TRBJ1-1; perhaps TRBD1 as D (6 bases). This CDR3 region has 12 residues. V was clipped by 5 bases and J by 7 bases, with 11 bases between them. The DNA of the CDR3 is TGTGCCAGCAGTGGTACAGGGATTGAAGCTTTCTTT. Residues: CASSGTGIEAFF.

The chain carries TRBV18 and TRBJ2-5, with TRBD1 matching over 7 bases. The CDR3 covers 13 residues. The junction had 6 bases not matched to a gene; V was cut back by 6 bases and J by 5 bases. Germline CDR1 and CDR2: KGHSH and LQKENI. The CDR3 nucleotides are TGTGCCAGCTCGACAGGGCAAAGCGAGACCCAGTACTTC. This translates into CASSTGQSETQYF.

Only a few counts were recorded for this clone. The CDR3 coding sequence is TGTGCCAGCAGCTTGCCGACTAGCGGGAGAAATGAGCAGTTCTTC. Residues: CASSLPTSGRNEQFF. The chain is built from TRBV7-2 and TRBJ2-1; 12 bases are a match to TRBD2. Germline CDR1 and CDR2: SGHTA and FQGNSA. The CDR3 consists of 15 residues. The J segment lost 7 bases and the V segment lost 3 bases, leaving 4 bases of the junction unmatched. Full variable domain (outside the CDR3, taken from reference TRBV7-2 and TRBJ2-1): GAGVSQSPSNKVTEKGKDVELRCDPISGHTALYWYRQSLGQGLEFLIYFQGNSAPDKSGLPSDRFSAERTGGSVSTLTIQRTQQEDSAVYLCASSLPTSGRNEQFFGPGTRLTVL.

This chain connects TRBV7-2 to TRBJ2-7; TRBD2 agrees at 8 bases. The germline V gene encodes CDR1 SGHTA and CDR2 FQGNSA. The CDR3 has 15 amino acids. V lost 3 bases, J lost 3 bases, and 7 bases stayed unmatched. DNA for the CDR3: TGTGCCAGCAGCTTCCAAGCGGGGGCCAACTACGAGCAGTACTTC. Translated, it gives CASSFQAGANYEQYF.

This chain joins TRBV7-2 and TRBJ2-3, with D perhaps TRBD2 (5 bases). This CDR3 is built from 15 residues. V dropped 3 bases and J dropped 5 bases, with 15 bases sitting between them. Germline V gene lookup returns CDR1 SGHTA and CDR2 FQGNSA. The CDR3 loop is CASSLGFGVRDTQYF. The DNA of the CDR3 is TGTGCCAGCAGCTTGGGGTTCGGGGTCAGAGATACGCAGTATTTT.